This TCR beta chain stems from a study of cytomegalovirus exposure and HLA in healthy donors. The CDR3 consists of 15 residues. Germline V gene sequence: CDR1 SEHNR, CDR2 FQNEAQ (reference sequence). The V gene end was trimmed by 5 bases and the J gene end by 8 bases; junction bases not matched to a gene: 10. The PCR contained 60 Vbeta and 13 Jbeta primers. This table comes from immunoSEQ multiplex PCR, and its TCRdb copy is limited to in-frame clones, with some not included. The sample yields more than 75,000 clones, more than 75% seen once. Sequencing was carried out using PBMCs. The chain carries TRBV7-9 and TRBJ2-1; 9 bases match TRBD2. The clonotype was recovered from a woman in her 40s in good health and CMV-seropositive. The CDR3 DNA reads as TGTGCCAGCAGCGTGGGACTAGCAAGCGGCGATGAGCAGTTCTTC. Residues: CASSVGLASGDEQFF.